This TCR beta chain comes out of a study of T cell responses to AZD1222 COVID-19 vaccine. Here immunoSEQ multiplex PCR was the method, and the copy in TCRdb shows in-frame clones only, minus some. The sample has over 150,000 clones, around 93% seen once; the top ten hold approximately 1%. The study pooled second doses at about 4 or about 12 weeks. The CDR3 sequence is 15 residues long. Trimming removed 1 base at V and 1 base at J, with 9 bases between. CDR1 and CDR2 (germline): SSHAT, FNYEAQ (reference sequence). This sequence joins TRBV7-7 and TRBJ2-3, with D possibly TRBD2 on 7 matching bases. This receptor was taken from an adult who received the AZD1222 COVID-19 vaccine. This specimen consisted of peripheral blood, obtained 28 days after the second AZD1222 dose. The CDR3 region is CASSLGGGGTDTQYF. DNA of the CDR3: TGTGCCAGCAGCTTAGGGGGGGGCGGCACAGATACGCAGTATTTT.